The 32 T cell receptor beta chains below were found in one sample sequenced in a study of blood T cells in healthy people across ages. It was with a sample-barcoded 5' primer and a J-beta primer mix that a second PCR of roughly 6 to 12 cycles was run. TCRdb re-called the 5' RACE reads through MiXCR, storing one row per CDR3 protein. The sample has about 1.8 million distinct CDR3 sequences, around half seen once; the top ten hold less than 2.5%. What was sequenced was blood. These receptors all come from a woman aged 40-49 years in good health.

The rearrangement links TRBV28 to TRBJ1-1, with D hard to call. The CDR3 covers 11 residues. Trimming removed 7 bases at V and 2 bases at J, with 5 bases between. The germline CDR1 and CDR2 sequences are MDHEN and SYDVKM. The CDR3 is CASTSNTEAFF. The CDR3 DNA reads TGTGCCAGCACCTCTAACACTGAAGCTTTCTTT. The whole variable domain, remainder taken from reference TRBV28 and TRBJ1-1, is DVKVTQSSRYLVKRTGEKVFLECVQDMDHENMFWYRQDPGLGLRLIYFSYDVKMKEKGDIPEGYSVSREKKERFSLILESASTNQTSMYLCASTSNTEAFFGQGTRLTVV.

The CDR3 DNA sequence: TGTGCCAGCAGCTTCCAACCACAGGGGTCCTACGAGCAGTACTTC. Translated: CASSFQPQGSYEQYF. This chain uses TRBV11-2 with TRBJ2-7; the match to TRBD1 covers 7 bases. Germline V lookup: CDR1 SGHAT, CDR2 FQNNGV. V shed 3 bases, J shed 1 base, and the junction held 6 bases outside the gene matches. This CDR3 has 15 amino acids.

This clonotype was counted a single time. The J gene is TRBJ2-3, the V gene TRBV12-3 or TRBV12-4; 11 bases line up with TRBD2. Trimming removed 7 bases from V and 2 bases from J; junction bases left unmatched: 5. The CDR3 sequence is 15 residues long. The CDR3 DNA reads TGTGCCAGCACCAGACTAGCGGGGAACACAGATACGCAGTATTTT. Protein sequence: CASTRLAGNTDTQYF.

This chain links TRBV7-8 with TRBJ2-5; D could derive from TRBD1 or TRBD2 (6 bases each). This CDR3 contains 15 residues. CDR1 and CDR2 (germline): SGHVS, FQNEAQ. The V end lost 7 bases, the J end lost 2 bases, and 17 bases lay between the germline ends. CDR3 region: CASIGRGAPQETQYF. CDR3 coding DNA: TGTGCCAGCATTGGAAGGGGGGCGCCACAAGAGACCCAGTACTTC. Filled out from reference TRBV7-8 and TRBJ2-5, the complete variable domain reads GAGVSQSPRYKVAKRGQDVALRCDPISGHVSLFWYQQALGQGPEFLTYFQNEAQLDKSGLPSDRFFAERPEGSVSTLKIQRTQQEDSAVYLCASIGRGAPQETQYFGPGTRLLVL.

This clonotype was picked up a small number of times. The chain employs TRBV18 and TRBJ2-3, with 8 bases that match TRBD1. Looked up from germline, CDR1 is KGHSH and CDR2 is LQKENI. V lost 4 bases and J lost 4; bases outside the gene matches: 10. The CDR3 extends over 16 amino acids. CDR3 region: CASSRRDRGFADTQYF. In DNA, the CDR3 is TGTGCCAGCTCACGACGTGACAGGGGCTTCGCAGATACGCAGTATTTT.

V usage is TRBV12-3 or TRBV12-4 and J usage is TRBJ2-2, with D tentatively TRBD1 (6 bases). V was clipped by 6 bases and J by 1 base, with 12 bases between them. This CDR3 is built from 15 residues. The CDR3 reads CASREQGWNTGELFF. As DNA, the CDR3 is TGTGCCAGCAGAGAACAGGGATGGAACACCGGGGAGCTGTTTTTT.

A few counts support this clonotype. This chain joins TRBV3-1 and TRBJ2-6; possible D gene TRBD1, 5 bases. Per the germline V gene, CDR1 is LGHDT and CDR2 is YNNKEL (reference sequence). This CDR3 has 16 amino acids. V lost 4 bases to trimming and J lost 0 bases, with 10 bases between them. CDR3 protein: CASSRTFRSGANVLTF. The CDR3, as DNA: TGTGCCAGCAGCCGGACATTCCGCTCTGGGGCCAACGTCCTGACTTTC. Using reference TRBV3-1 and TRBJ2-6 for the parts outside the CDR3, the full variable domain is DTAVSQTPKYLVTQMGNDKSIKCEQNLGHDTMYWYKQDSKKFLKIMFSYNNKELIINETVPNRFSPKSPDKAHLNLHINSLELGDSAVYFCASSRTFRSGANVLTFGAGSRLTVL.

This chain connects TRBV3-1 to TRBJ2-7; 11 bases are shared with TRBD2. Germline CDR1 is LGHDT and CDR2 is YNNKEL (reference sequence). This CDR3 is 17 amino acids long. J gave up 3 bases and V 4 bases, and 11 bases lay outside the gene matches. The CDR3 here is CASSPPNSGLAVYEQYF. The DNA of the CDR3 is TGTGCCAGCAGCCCGCCCAACTCGGGACTAGCGGTCTACGAGCAGTACTTC.

This clonotype was counted between two and nine times. The chain uses TRBV28 and TRBJ2-3, with D hard to call. The CDR3 sequence is 12 residues long. V shed 5 bases and J shed 4 bases, with 7 bases lying between them. CDR1 is MDHEN and CDR2 is SYDVKM in the germline V gene. Written as DNA, the CDR3 is TGTGCCAGCAGTGTCTTTCCAGATACGCAGTATTTT. Amino acid sequence: CASSVFPDTQYF.

J is TRBJ2-7 and V is TRBV15, with D perhaps being TRBD1 or TRBD2 (5 bases each). CDR1 LNHNV and CDR2 YYDKDF come from the germline V gene (reference sequence). The ends were cut back, 2 bases at V and 1 base at J, with 15 bases in the middle. The CDR3 is made up of 16 amino acids. In DNA, the CDR3 is TGTGCCACCAGCAGACGCCGGGGCGTTGTTTCCTACGAGCAGTACTTC. Protein sequence: CATSRRRGVVSYEQYF. Looking up the rest from reference TRBV15 and TRBJ2-7 gives the full variable domain: DAMVIQNPRYQVTQFGKPVTLSCSQTLNHNVMYWYQQKSSQAPKLLFHYYDKDFNNEADTPDNFQSRRPNTSFCFLDIRSPGLGDTAMYLCATSRRRGVVSYEQYFGPGTRLTVT.

The gene calls are TRBV2 and TRBJ2-1; TRBD2 matches 9 bases. Germline lookup yields CDR1 SNHLY and CDR2 FYNNEI. The CDR3 has 15 amino acids. V lost 4 bases and J lost 6; bases outside the gene matches: 7. CDR3 in DNA: TGTGCCAGCAGTGGGGTGGGACTAGCTTCCAATGAGCAGTTCTTC. Encoded protein: CASSGVGLASNEQFF.

As for this clonotype: Sequence at one end of the junction differs from germline and may be a read error. The gene calls are TRBV6-2 or TRBV6-3 and TRBJ2-1; a weak D match, TRBD2 (7 bases). The CDR3 covers 14 residues. Germline V gene lookup returns CDR1 MNHEY and CDR2 SVGEGT. The CDR3 here is CASSYEGGTSEQSF. Written as DNA, the CDR3 is TGTGCCAGCAGTTACGAGGGGGGGACGAGTGAGCAGTCCTTC.

The V gene is TRBV11-2, the J gene TRBJ2-1; D unclear. The CDR3 consists of 12 residues. Germline loops: CDR1 SGHAT, CDR2 FQNNGV. The V end was cut by 3 bases, the J end by 10 bases, with 10 bases between. CDR3 loop: CASSFSRWEQFF. For the CDR3, the DNA is TGTGCCAGCAGCTTTAGTAGGTGGGAGCAGTTCTTC.

This clonotype has only a few counts. The chain's CDR3 is CSARDPSGYTF. Here the CDR3 DNA reads TGCAGTGCTAGAGATCCGTCCGGCTACACCTTC. This sequence joins TRBV20-1 and TRBJ1-2; D ambiguous. V was cut by 0 bases and J by 8 bases, with 7 bases left in between. The CDR3 is 11 residues long. The V gene's germline CDR1 is DFQATT and CDR2 SNEGSKA (reference sequence).

This rearrangement joins TRBV6-1 to TRBJ1-1; TRBD1 is a possible D gene (6 bases). The germline V gene has CDR1 MNHNS and CDR2 SASEGT. Trimming cost V 0 bases and J 7 bases, with 15 bases left between them. This CDR3 region has 15 residues. The DNA of the CDR3 is TGTGCCAGCAGTGAAGCGCCGGACAGATCGCTTGAAGCTTTCTTT. The encoded protein is CASSEAPDRSLEAFF.

V is TRBV7-3 and J is TRBJ2-3; 9 bases are a match to TRBD2. V shed 4 bases, J shed 5 bases, and the junction held 7 bases outside the gene matches. Germline assignment: CDR1 SGHTA and CDR2 FQGTGA. The CDR3 totals 15 residues. This CDR3 is CASSSGTSHVDTQYF. Written as DNA, the CDR3 is TGTGCCAGCAGCTCCGGGACTAGCCACGTAGATACGCAGTATTTT.

This clonotype turned up a few times. The V and J genes are TRBV9 and TRBJ2-5; a possible D gene is TRBD2 (6 bases). There are 13 residues in the CDR3. The germline CDR1 and CDR2 sequences are SGDLS and YYNGEE. Trimming removed 3 bases from V and 5 bases from J, with 11 bases in between. The CDR3 here is CASSAGGMETQYF. The CDR3 DNA reads TGTGCCAGCAGCGCTGGGGGGATGGAGACCCAGTACTTC.

Only one count was recorded for this clonotype. The rearrangement joins TRBV28 to TRBJ1-6; no definite D call. Trimming shortened V by 0 bases and J by 6 bases, and 6 bases separated the two germline ends. Germline loops: CDR1 MDHEN, CDR2 SYDVKM. The CDR3 spans 14 residues. The CDR3 loop reads CASSLWQANSPLHF. In nucleotides, the CDR3 is TGTGCCAGCAGTTTATGGCAGGCTAATTCACCCCTCCACTTT.

This clonotype was observed a single time. This chain connects TRBV7-9 to TRBJ2-7; possibly TRBD1 for D (5 bases). The V gene's germline CDR1 is SEHNR and CDR2 FQNEAQ (reference sequence). The CDR3 spans 12 residues. The ends were cut back, 6 bases at V and 6 bases at J, with 12 bases in the middle. CDR3 protein: CASRDTHCEQYF. The CDR3 DNA is TGTGCCAGCAGGGACACCCACTGCGAGCAGTACTTC.

This chain connects TRBV20-1 to TRBJ1-2; 10 positions agree with TRBD1. V trimming: 5 bases; J trimming: 7 bases; junction bases outside the gene matches: 7. The CDR3 runs 13 residues. Germline CDR1 is DFQATT and CDR2 is SNEGSKA (reference sequence). The DNA for the CDR3 is TGCAGTGCTGCCGGGACAGGGGAGAGTGGCTACACCTTC. Protein sequence: CSAAGTGESGYTF.

V and J are TRBV2 and TRBJ2-4; D uncertain. The DNA end lines up better with TRBJ2-7; the J call may be wrong. The CDR3 is 13 residues long. Germline V CDR1 and CDR2: SNHLY, FYNNEI. CDR3 DNA sequence: TGTGCCAGCACCGTGGGAACAGACTACGAGCAGTACTTC. Amino acids: CASTVGTDYEQYF.

To note about this clonotype: Relative to the germline gene, one junction end is altered; a read error may explain this. This sequence joins TRBV24-1 and TRBJ2-2; D not resolved. Germline CDR1 and CDR2: KGHDR and SFDVKD. The CDR3 has 16 residues. The CDR3 is CVTSAGVAANTGELFF. The CDR3 region has the DNA TGTGTCACCAGTGCTGGAGTAGCCGCTAACACCGGGGAGCTGTTTTTT.

The chain couples TRBV7-8 to TRBJ1-2, with D uncertain. There are 15 residues in the CDR3. Germline lookup yields CDR1 SGHVS and CDR2 FQNEAQ. V lost 1 base to trimming and J lost 7 bases, with 16 bases between them. As DNA, the CDR3 is TGTGCCAGCAGCTTAGTTCGGGAGGGTACCTTTGGCTACACCTTC. It translates to CASSLVREGTFGYTF.

There are a few counts of this clonotype. V gene TRBV11-2 combines with J gene TRBJ2-1; 9 bases fit TRBD2. The J segment lost 8 bases and the V segment lost 7 bases, leaving 15 bases of the junction unmatched. Germline V gene sequence: CDR1 SGHAT, CDR2 FQNNGV. The length of the CDR3 is 16 residues. This CDR3 reads CASTTAGRGGRHEQFF. As DNA, the CDR3 is TGTGCCAGCACCACGGCGGGGCGGGGGGGTCGCCATGAGCAGTTCTTC.

In this sample, this clonotype turned up a few times. The genes are TRBV9 and TRBJ2-1; the match to TRBD1 covers 12 bases. Germline CDR1 SGDLS, CDR2 YYNGEE. This CDR3 contains 17 residues. The V segment lost 4 bases and the J segment 13 bases; nucleotides outside the gene matches: 18. The CDR3 sequence is CASSPYTSGTGGLGQFF. The CDR3 bases are TGTGCCAGCAGCCCTTACACCTCCGGGACAGGGGGCTTGGGACAGTTCTTC. Drawing the rest from reference TRBV9 and TRBJ2-1, the complete variable domain is DSGVTQTPKHLITATGQRVTLRCSPRSGDLSVYWYQQSLDQGLQFLIQYYNGEERAKGNILERFSAQQFPDLHSELNLSSLELGDSALYFCASSPYTSGTGGLGQFFGPGTRLTVL.

The chain has TRBV9 and TRBJ1-4; maybe TRBD1 (6 bases). Germline V lookup: CDR1 SGDLS, CDR2 YYNGEE. The CDR3 is 15 amino acids. Trimming took off 3 bases at V and 5 bases at J, with 14 bases between the two ends. In DNA form, the CDR3 reads TGTGCCAGCAGCGCAACTCGGGGGGCGAATGAAAAACTGTTTTTT. Translating it yields CASSATRGANEKLFF.

This chain joins TRBV15 and TRBJ1-5; D not resolved. Trimming pared 7 bases from V and 1 base from J, leaving 14 bases between. Germline CDR1 LNHNV, CDR2 YYDKDF (reference sequence). The CDR3 contains 15 residues. CDR3 sequence reads: CATKPGVQSNQPQHF. The DNA for the CDR3 is TGTGCCACCAAACCCGGGGTGCAGAGCAATCAGCCCCAGCATTTT.

This clonotype was seen more than once but under ten times. V and J are TRBV11-2 and TRBJ2-5; D is unresolved. Germline loops: CDR1 SGHAT, CDR2 FQNNGV. Trimming left V 6 bases short and J 3 bases short, with 20 bases between. CDR3 length equals 16 residues. The CDR3 spells CASRIIMGHEEETQYF. CDR3 sequence (DNA): TGTGCCAGCAGGATCATTATGGGTCATGAAGAAGAGACCCAGTACTTC.

This clonotype was seen a single time. The chain carries TRBV10-3 and TRBJ2-5, with a tentative D call TRBD1 (5 bases). The J call is uncertain, as TRBJ2-7 better fits the DNA end. Germline V gene data show CDR1 as ENHRY and CDR2 as SYGVKD. The CDR3 runs to 13 residues. This CDR3 is CAARAAGSDEQYF. The CDR3 DNA reads as TGTGCCGCTCGGGCGGCAGGGTCGGACGAGCAGTACTTC.

In this sample, this clonotype turned up once. The chain employs TRBV4-2 and TRBJ1-6; D is possibly TRBD1 (6 bases). Per germline, CDR1 LGHNA and CDR2 YNFKEQ. The CDR3 has 16 amino acids. Trimming pared 0 bases from V and 10 bases from J, leaving 16 bases between. The CDR3 DNA sequence: TGTGCCAGCAGCCAAGACCCCGCCCAGGGGAACTCACCCCTCCACTTT. It codes for CASSQDPAQGNSPLHF.

This clonotype showed up just once. The rearrangement links TRBV20-1 to TRBJ2-3, with TRBD2 identical over 7 bases. Trimming cost V 6 bases and J 5 bases; bases outside gene matches: 8. From germline, CDR1 is DFQATT and CDR2 SNEGSKA (reference sequence). The CDR3 runs 13 residues. The CDR3 protein is CSARSGVGDTQYF. In DNA form, the CDR3 reads TGCAGTGCGAGAAGCGGGGTGGGAGATACGCAGTATTTT.

The chain joins TRBV28 to TRBJ1-2, with a possible D match to TRBD1 (6 bases). The CDR3 is made up of 12 amino acids. V lost 6 bases and J lost 7, with 12 bases in between. The germline gives CDR1 MDHEN, CDR2 SYDVKM. This CDR3 is CASRSTGFGYTF. The CDR3 bases are TGTGCCAGCAGGTCTACAGGGTTTGGCTACACCTTC.